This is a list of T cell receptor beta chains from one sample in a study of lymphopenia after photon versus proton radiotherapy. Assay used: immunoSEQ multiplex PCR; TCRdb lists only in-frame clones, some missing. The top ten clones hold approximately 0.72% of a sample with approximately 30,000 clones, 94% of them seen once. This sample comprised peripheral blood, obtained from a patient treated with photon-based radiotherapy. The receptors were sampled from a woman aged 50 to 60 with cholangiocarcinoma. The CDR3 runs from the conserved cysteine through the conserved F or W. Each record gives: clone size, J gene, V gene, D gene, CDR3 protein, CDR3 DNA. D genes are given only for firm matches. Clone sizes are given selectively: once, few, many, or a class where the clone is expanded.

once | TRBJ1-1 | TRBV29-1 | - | CSVGRLGNTEAFF | TGCAGCGTTGGGCGCCTGGGGAACACTGAAGCTTTCTTT
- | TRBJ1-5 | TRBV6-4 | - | CASSDGYNQPQHF | TGTGCCAGCAGTGATGGATACAATCAGCCCCAGCATTTT
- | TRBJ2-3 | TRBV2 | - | CASSEGWGPSTDTQYF | TGTGCCAGCAGTGAAGGTTGGGGGCCGAGCACAGATACGCAGTATTTT
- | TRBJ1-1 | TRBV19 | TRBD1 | CASSRGTDSAHGEAFF | TGTGCCAGTAGTAGGGGGACAGACTCGGCACATGGTGAAGCTTTCTTT
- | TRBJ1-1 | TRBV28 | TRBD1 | CASSTPGTGTNTEAFF | TGTGCCAGCAGCACTCCCGGGACAGGGACGAACACTGAAGCTTTCTTT
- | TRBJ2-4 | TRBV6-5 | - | CASSYGQGGDIQYF | TGTGCCAGCAGTTACGGGCAGGGCGGGGACATTCAGTACTTC
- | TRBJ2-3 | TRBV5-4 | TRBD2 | CASRELAGVSTDTQYF | TGTGCCAGCAGGGAACTAGCGGGGGTTAGCACAGATACGCAGTATTTT
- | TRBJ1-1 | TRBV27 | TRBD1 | CASSMLGQARNFF | TGTGCCAGCAGTATGTTGGGACAGGCAAGAAATTTCTTT
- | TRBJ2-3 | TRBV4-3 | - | CASSQDSYAPDTQYF | TGCGCCAGCAGCCAAGATTCCTACGCCCCAGATACGCAGTATTTT
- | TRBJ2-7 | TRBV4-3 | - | CASSQDLGTYEQYF | TGCGCCAGCAGCCAAGATCTAGGGACCTACGAGCAGTACTTC
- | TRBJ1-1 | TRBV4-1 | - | CASSLGPSAMNTEAFF | TGCGCCAGCAGCCTTGGACCTAGCGCCATGAACACTGAAGCTTTCTTT
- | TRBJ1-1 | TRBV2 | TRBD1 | CASSDITGGEGTEAFF | TGTGCCAGCAGTGATATTACAGGGGGCGAGGGCACTGAAGCTTTCTTT
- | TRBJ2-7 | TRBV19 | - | CASSLGHQIFNEQYF | TGTGCCAGTAGTTTGGGCCATCAGATCTTCAACGAGCAGTACTTC
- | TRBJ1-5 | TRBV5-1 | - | CASSLEGRDPQHF | TGCGCCAGCAGCTTGGAAGGACGAGACCCCCAGCATTTT
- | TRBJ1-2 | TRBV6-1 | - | CASSEAPVYYGYTF | TGTGCCAGCAGTGAAGCGCCAGTTTACTATGGCTACACCTTC
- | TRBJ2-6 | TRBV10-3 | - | CAISDETTGANVLTF | TGTGCCATCAGTGACGAGACTACTGGGGCCAACGTCCTGACTTTC
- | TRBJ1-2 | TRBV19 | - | CASKPRVVGEDTF | TGTGCCAGTAAACCCCGGGTCGTCGGGGAAGACACCTTC
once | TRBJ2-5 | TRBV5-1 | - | CASKPTGASVLAAAGASGTQYF | TGCGCCAGCAAGCCTACGGGAGCCTCGGTCCTCGCCGCCGCGGGCGCGTCTGGGACCCAGTACTTC
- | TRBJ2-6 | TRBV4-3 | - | CASSQRAVTGLLVGANVLTF | TGCGCCAGCAGCCAACGCGCCGTTACAGGGTTGTTAGTGGGGGCCAACGTCCTGACTTTC
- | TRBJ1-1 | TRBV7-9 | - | CASTLVRRNTEAFF | TGTGCCAGCACCCTCGTTCGCCGGAACACTGAAGCTTTCTTT
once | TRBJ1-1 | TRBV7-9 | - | CASSFLPKNTEAFF | TGTGCCAGCAGCTTCTTGCCGAAGAACACTGAAGCTTTCTTT
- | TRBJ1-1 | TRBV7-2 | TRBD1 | CASRIRTGGGRTEAFF | TGTGCCAGCAGGATACGGACAGGAGGGGGTCGCACTGAAGCTTTCTTT
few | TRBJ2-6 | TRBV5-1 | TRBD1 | CASSLESWATGVTLVSGANVLTF | TGCGCCAGCAGCTTGGAATCCTGGGCGACAGGGGTCACCCTTGTCTCTGGGGCCAACGTCCTGACTTTC
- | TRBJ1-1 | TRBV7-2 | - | CASSLIKELNTEAFF | TGTGCCAGCAGCTTAATTAAGGAGCTGAACACTGAAGCTTTCTTT
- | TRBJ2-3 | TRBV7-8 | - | CASSLSDTQYF | TGTGCCAGCAGTTTATCGGATACGCAGTATTTT
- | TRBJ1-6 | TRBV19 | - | CASTPVQGSSPLHF | TGTGCCAGTACCCCGGTCCAAGGAAGTTCACCCCTCCACTTT
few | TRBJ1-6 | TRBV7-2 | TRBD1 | CASSWGQVSSPLHF | TGTGCCAGCAGCTGGGGACAGGTCTCTTCACCCCTCCACTTT
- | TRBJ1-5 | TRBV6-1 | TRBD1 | CASSEPTGGDQPQHF | TGTGCCAGCAGTGAACCAACAGGGGGTGACCAGCCCCAGCATTTT
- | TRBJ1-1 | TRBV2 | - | CASSEVETANTEAFF | TGTGCCAGCAGTGAAGTCGAGACAGCGAACACTGAAGCTTTCTTT
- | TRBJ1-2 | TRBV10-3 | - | CAISDRGRGYTF | TGTGCCATCAGTGACAGGGGTCGGGGCTACACCTTC
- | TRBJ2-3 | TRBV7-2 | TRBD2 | CASSYRTGTSGTDTQYF | TGTGCCAGCAGCTACCGGACCGGGACTAGCGGCACAGATACGCAGTATTTT
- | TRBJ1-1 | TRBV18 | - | CASSPANEAFF | TGTGCCAGCTCACCTGCTAATGAAGCTTTCTTT
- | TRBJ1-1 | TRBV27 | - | CASSLWGRHTEAFF | TGTGCCAGCAGTTTATGGGGACGGCACACTGAAGCTTTCTTT
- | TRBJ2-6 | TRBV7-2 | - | CASRSSGANVLTF | TGTGCCAGCAGGTCCTCTGGGGCCAACGTCCTGACTTTC
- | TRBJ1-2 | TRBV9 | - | CASSAGAMGLGAGYTF | TGTGCCAGCAGCGCAGGGGCCATGGGCCTTGGAGCTGGCTACACCTTC
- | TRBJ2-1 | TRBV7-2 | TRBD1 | CASSLHQGQEQFF | TGTGCCAGCAGCTTACATCAGGGACAGGAGCAGTTCTTC
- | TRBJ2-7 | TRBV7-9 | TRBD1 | CASSLPGQGVYEQYF | TGTGCCAGCAGCTTACCGGGACAGGGGGTTTACGAGCAGTACTTC
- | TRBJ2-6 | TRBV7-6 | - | CASSLAQGSGANVLTF | TGTGCCAGCAGCTTAGCCCAGGGGTCTGGGGCCAACGTCCTGACTTTC
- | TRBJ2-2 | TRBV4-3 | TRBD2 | CASSQGLAGNTGELFF | TGCGCCAGCAGCCAAGGACTAGCGGGGAACACCGGGGAGCTGTTTTTT
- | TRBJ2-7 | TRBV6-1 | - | CASDSLPGNYEQYF | TGTGCCAGTGACAGCTTACCTGGCAACTACGAGCAGTACTTC
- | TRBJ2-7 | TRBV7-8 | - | CASSLERGPSYEQYF | TGTGCCAGCAGCTTAGAACGGGGTCCCAGCTACGAGCAGTACTTC
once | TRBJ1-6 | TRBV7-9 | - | CASSWDNSPLHF | TGTGCCAGCAGCTGGGATAATTCACCCCTCCACTTT
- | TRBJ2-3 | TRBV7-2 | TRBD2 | CASCRGGAGGTDTQYF | TGTGCCAGCTGTCGCGGGGGGGCCGGTGGCACAGATACGCAGTATTTT
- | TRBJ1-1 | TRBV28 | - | CASSLRQIEAFF | TGTGCCAGCAGTTTACGACAGATTGAAGCTTTCTTT
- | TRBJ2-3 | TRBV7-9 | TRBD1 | CASSRQGPFTDTQYF | TGTGCCAGCAGTCGACAGGGTCCCTTCACAGATACGCAGTATTTT
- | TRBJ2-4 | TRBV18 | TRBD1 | CASSPPGGRGDIQYF | TGTGCCAGCTCACCACCAGGGGGCCGAGGGGACATTCAGTACTTC
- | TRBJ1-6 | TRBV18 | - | CASSPGGDGNSPLHF | TGTGCCAGCTCACCAGGGGGGGACGGGAATTCACCCCTCCACTTT
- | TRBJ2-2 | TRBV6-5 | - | CASGNPGRELFF | TGTGCCAGCGGGAACCCCGGGCGGGAGCTGTTTTTT
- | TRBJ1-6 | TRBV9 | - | CASSAGSSNSPLHF | TGTGCCAGCAGCGCGGGTTCCAGTAATTCACCCCTCCACTTT
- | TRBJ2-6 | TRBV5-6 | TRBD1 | CASSYGTARSGANVLTF | TGTGCCAGCAGCTATGGGACAGCACGATCTGGGGCCAACGTCCTGACTTTC
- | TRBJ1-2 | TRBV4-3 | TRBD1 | CATSDRASLIYTF | TGCGCCACCTCCGACAGGGCCTCCCTTATCTACACCTTC